This T cell receptor (beta chain) was found in a study of human T cells and chemical hapten exposure. Study-wide results and caveats: Those TCRs sitting above 1 in 1000 frequency stayed the same with DPC sensitization. Patch test score was positively correlated with the counts of TCRs that had expanded at PT1.

TCRdb redid the calling of the RACE reads with MiXCR, one entry per CDR3 protein. The sample yields around 74,000 distinct CDR3 sequences, 32% seen once. Germline CDR1 and CDR2: SEHNR and FQNEAQ (reference sequence). Trimming cost V 6 bases and J 9 bases, with 11 bases left between them. There are 11 residues in the CDR3. Remarks on this clonotype: Antigen specificity is unknown.

Time point given: patch test 1, 2 weeks after DPC sensitization. Treatment noted: therapeutic diphenylcyclopropenone sensitization with weekly scalp DPC. Researchers sampled blood before each patch test went on. The study drew its donors from alopecia patients who were 18 to 70 years old and suitable for DPC. The chain has TRBV7-9 and TRBJ1-1; TRBD1 is a possible D gene (6 bases). Sequencing used whole blood, obtained in connection with sensitization to the hapten diphenylcyclopropenone (DPC). This sequence was found in a middle-aged man with alopecia areata. Some clones in this sample may be carry-over from other donors' samples. In nucleotides, the CDR3 is TGTGCCAGCAGTTCCGGGACACAAGCTTTCTTT. Translating gives CASSSGTQAFF.